The rows below give T cell receptor beta chains drawn from one sample of a study of blood T cell repertoires in COVID-19. Sequencing used immunoSEQ multiplex PCR; TCRdb keeps in-frame clones, though not all of them. In the table there are over 20,000 clones, about four fifths of which are singletons. The source material was peripheral blood. The receptors shown here come from a man in his fifties with COVID-19, enrolled during active disease. CDR3s leave out the opening cysteine and the closing phenylalanine or tryptophan. Fields, in order: D gene, V gene, CDR3 protein. A D gene is named only where the DNA matches it firmly.

-,TRBV2,ASNLGSSYNEQF
TRBD1,TRBV27,ASSLLNRGQNTGELF
TRBD1,TRBV5-5,ASSYPDRRGNEQF
-,TRBV4-2,ASSQLALRDTEAF
TRBD1,TRBV7-6,ASSTPGDRGSGNTIY
-,TRBV3-1/TRBV3-2,ASSQDPQGDSGANVLT
TRBD2,TRBV6-6,AGGRVQETQY
-,TRBV6-1,ASSEWRGDTQY
-,TRBV6-5,ASSLDDFGTQY
-,TRBV2,ASSLQETQY
TRBD2,TRBV7-9,ASSLGASGPWTENEQF
-,TRBV24-1,ATSDGGSQPQH
TRBD1,TRBV3-1/TRBV3-2,ASSHQLGYGTDFNYGYT
-,TRBV9,AGSMNTEAF
TRBD2,TRBV11-2,ASRNSGRDQETQY
-,TRBV15,ATSRVPLGRGSYNEQF
TRBD2,TRBV28,ASSSLGGTSYNEQF
TRBD2,TRBV9,ASSPRLAAYNEQF
TRBD1,TRBV7-9,ASSWTGGYGYT
-,TRBV9,ASSVPGRRRNTEAF